One sample yielded the 14 T cell receptor beta chains listed below, sequenced in a study of T cells after yellow fever vaccination (dated by TCRdb to between 2019 and 2020). The receptor library was made with 5' RACE. The sequencer was an Illumina NovaSeq 6000. The public reads were quality trimmed at Q25 with fastp and then assembled into clones with MiXCR by TCRdb, keeping productive beta chains. Merged by CDR3 protein, the rows form single entries marked with the most common genes and DNA. The table for this sample lists 250,000 to 350,000 distinct CDR3 sequences; approximately 10% of them were counted only once. Around 3.5% of the sample comes from the top ten. The treatment or condition label corresponds to: live attenuated yellow fever vaccine strain. Sequencing was performed on CD4+ T cells sorted from PBMCs, taken 5 days after the yellow fever booster vaccination. These receptors all stem from a man younger than 35 who received the YFV17D yellow fever vaccine.

This sequence joins TRBV3-1 and TRBJ1-4, with no clear D. V lost 0 bases and J lost 6, with 14 bases in between. Germline V CDR1 and CDR2: LGHDT, YNNKEL (reference sequence). The CDR3 is 16 amino acids. The chain's CDR3 is CASSQDRTSTDEKLFF. In nucleotides, the CDR3 is TGTGCCAGCAGCCAAGATCGGACCAGTACGGATGAAAAACTGTTTTTT.

This clonotype was recorded at least ten times. The chain recombines TRBV12-3 or TRBV12-4 with TRBJ1-2; D is possibly TRBD1 (6 bases). The length of the CDR3 is 15 residues. Trimming removed 3 bases at V and 1 base at J, with 12 bases between. Here the CDR3 reads CASSFETGVNYGYTF. Here the CDR3 DNA reads TGTGCCAGCAGTTTTGAGACAGGTGTTAACTATGGCTACACCTTC.

To note about this clonotype: Sequence at one end of the junction differs from germline and may be a read error. V usage is TRBV3-1 and J usage is TRBJ1-1; D is unclear. Germline V gene sequence: CDR1 LGHDT, CDR2 YNNKEL (reference sequence). The CDR3 is 12 residues long. This CDR3 is CASSQVRAEAFF. DNA for the CDR3: TGTGCCAGCAGTCAAGTGCGGGCTGAAGCTTTCTTT.

In its sample, this clonotype was seen many times. The chain recombines TRBV5-1 with TRBJ2-1, with D perhaps matching TRBD1 or TRBD2 (5 bases each). V lost 6 bases, J lost 6 bases, and 19 bases lay in between. The CDR3 extends over 15 amino acids. The germline V gene encodes CDR1 SGHRS and CDR2 YFSETQ. Here the CDR3 DNA reads TGCGCCAGCACCCTGGGGACCGCTTGGGGCAATGAGCAGTTCTTC. It specifies CASTLGTAWGNEQFF. The entire variable domain, with the rest obtained from reference TRBV5-1 and TRBJ2-1, is as follows: KAGVTQTPRYLIKTRGQQVTLSCSPISGHRSVSWYQQTPGQGLQFLFEYFSETQRNKGNFPGRFSGRQFSNSRSEMNVSTLELGDSALYLCASTLGTAWGNEQFFGPGTRLTVL.

This clonotype came up a few times. The chain employs TRBV10-3 and TRBJ2-2; the D is unclear. Germline CDR1 reads ENHRY; CDR2 reads SYGVKD. CDR3 length: 14 residues. The V end lost 10 bases, the J end lost 7 bases, and 19 bases lay between the germline ends. CDR3 in DNA: TGTGCCACCACCCCAGTGGGTTCGGACGGGGAGCTGTTTTTT. This gives the protein CATTPVGSDGELFF.

This clonotype was observed a handful of times. CDR3 DNA: TGTGCCAGCAGCTTAGGCGCGGGCCAGTTGACCCAGTACTTC. Residues: CASSLGAGQLTQYF. The chain has TRBV7-9 and TRBJ2-5, with D perhaps TRBD2 (5 bases). This CDR3 contains 14 residues. CDR1 and CDR2 from the germline V gene are SEHNR and FQNEAQ (reference sequence). The V end lost 1 base, the J end lost 7 bases, and 13 bases lay between the germline ends.

The chain combines TRBV7-2 with TRBJ2-1; D gene uncertain. V lost 2 bases and J 4 bases, leaving 15 bases between the germline ends. From germline, CDR1 is SGHTA and CDR2 FQGNSA. CDR3 size: 16 residues. The CDR3 sequence: CASSLNQPIGYNEQFF. CDR3 coding DNA: TGTGCCAGCAGCTTAAATCAGCCGATCGGATACAATGAGCAGTTCTTC.

This clonotype occurred many times. CDR3 DNA: TGTGCCAGCTCACCACCAGGGCTGAGCACAGATACGCAGTATTTT. Protein: CASSPPGLSTDTQYF. The chain links TRBV18 to TRBJ2-3; D remains ambiguous. Deletions cut 0 bases from V and 0 bases from J, with 7 bases between. Per germline, CDR1 KGHSH and CDR2 LQKENI. The CDR3 contains 15 residues.

The chain joins TRBV18 to TRBJ1-2; 9 nucleotides line up with TRBD1. The germline CDR1 and CDR2 sequences are KGHSH and LQKENI. This CDR3 has 15 residues. The V segment lost 2 bases and the J segment 1 base; nucleotides outside the gene matches: 2. CDR3 residues: CASSPTGGDNYGYTF. The CDR3 DNA is TGTGCCAGCTCACCAACAGGGGGCGATAACTATGGCTACACCTTC.

This clonotype appeared a few times. The V and J genes are TRBV6-2 or TRBV6-3 and TRBJ2-7; D call uncertain. CDR3 length: 13 residues. V was clipped by 5 bases and J by 2 bases, with 10 bases between them. Germline CDR1 MNHEY, CDR2 SVGEGT. CDR3 protein: CASSRQAAYEQYV. The DNA of the CDR3 is TGTGCCAGCAGTCGGCAGGCCGCCTACGAGCAGTACGTC.

V is TRBV29-1 and J is TRBJ2-4, with a possible D match to TRBD1 (5 bases). The V end was cut by 8 bases, the J end by 8 bases, with 13 bases between. Per germline, CDR1 SQVTM and CDR2 ANQGSEA. The CDR3 has 11 residues. The CDR3 nucleotides are TGCAGCAAAACCGAAGGGGACATTCAGTACTTC. Encoded protein: CSKTEGDIQYF.

V usage is TRBV4-3 and J usage is TRBJ2-7; 9 bases fit TRBD1. The V gene end was trimmed by 2 bases and the J gene end by 7 bases; junction bases not matched to a gene: 6. Germline-derived CDR1 and CDR2 are LGHNA and YSLEER. The CDR3 length is 14 residues. The CDR3 DNA sequence: TGCGCCAGCAGCCAAACACAGGGGGCGGGGGAGCAGTACTTC. Translating it yields CASSQTQGAGEQYF.

The chain couples TRBV4-1 to TRBJ1-2, with D perhaps matching TRBD1 (6 bases). CDR3 length: 15 residues. Trimming left V 2 bases short and J 3 bases short, with 13 bases between. Germline CDR1 MGHRA, CDR2 YSYEKL. The CDR3 loop reads CASSQSTGTYYGYTF. DNA for the CDR3: TGCGCCAGCAGCCAATCTACAGGGACCTACTATGGCTACACCTTC.

The chain has TRBV7-2 and TRBJ1-1; no firm D call. Germline CDR1 and CDR2: SGHTA and FQGNSA. Trimming took 5 bases from V and 0 from J, leaving 13 bases between them. The CDR3 consists of 15 residues. The CDR3 protein is CASSQMEVLNTEAFF. DNA of the CDR3: TGTGCCAGCAGCCAGATGGAGGTCCTGAACACTGAAGCTTTCTTT.